This record looks at one T cell receptor beta chain sequence and its context. The junction does not match germline at one end; this may be a read error. Germline V CDR1 and CDR2: MNHNS, SASEGT. This CDR3 spans 13 amino acids. A modified ARM-PCR protocol with three rounds of nested PCR amplified TCRbeta. TCRdb passed the multiplex PCR reads through MiXCR, listing each CDR3 protein once. The sample lists around 80,000 distinct CDR3 sequences; around 80% were seen once. This sample was taken from a study of tumor and adjacent non-tumor tissue in lung cancer. The template was RNA from unsorted bulk tissue. The normal lung tissue was taken more than 3 cm from the tumor edge.

This sequence originates from a man aged 65 to 85 with non-small cell lung cancer. The V call is TRBV6-1, the J call TRBJ1-6, with TRBD1 matching 7 bases. Sequencing was performed on distant non-tumor lung tissue. As DNA, the CDR3 is TGTGCCAGCCGTGGACAGGAGAATTCACCCCTCCTCTTT. Encoded protein: CASRGQENSPLLF.